The 9 T cell receptor beta chains reported below all come from one sample, sequenced in a study of cytomegalovirus exposure and HLA in healthy donors. PCR amplification relied on 60 Vbeta primers (plus 13 Jbeta primers). The data were produced by immunoSEQ multiplex PCR, yet TCRdb's version contains in-frame clones alone and is incomplete. The sample has over 85,000 clones; 70% to 80% are singletons. The specimen was PBMCs. The receptors were gathered from a male donor in good health and CMV-seropositive.

The rearrangement joins TRBV6-1 to TRBJ2-1; possible D gene TRBD2, 5 bases. V lost 4 bases, J lost 5 bases, and 21 bases lay in between. Per germline, CDR1 MNHNS and CDR2 SASEGT. The CDR3 has 17 amino acids. The CDR3 here is CASSGRPIIAGDNEQFF. The CDR3 DNA follows: TGTGCCAGCAGTGGGAGACCGATTATTGCCGGGGACAATGAGCAGTTCTTC.

This clone has just a few counts. The J gene is TRBJ1-2, the V gene TRBV6-5; D not certain. CDR1 and CDR2 (germline): MNHEY, SVGAGI. This CDR3 contains 15 residues. V lost 4 bases, J lost 3 bases, and 15 bases lay in between. The CDR3 sequence is CASSSPHLGHYGYTF. The CDR3 DNA reads TGTGCCAGCAGTTCCCCCCATCTGGGCCACTATGGCTACACCTTC.

This clone occurred a few times. The chain is built from TRBV5-1 and TRBJ2-1; unclear D gene. This CDR3 is 15 amino acids long. V was cut by 0 bases and J by 0 bases, with 7 bases left in between. Germline CDR1 is SGHRS and CDR2 is YFSETQ. The CDR3 protein is CASSLDPSSYNEQFF. CDR3 in DNA: TGCGCCAGCAGCTTGGACCCGAGCTCCTACAATGAGCAGTTCTTC.

J is TRBJ2-4 and V is TRBV2; D might be TRBD1 (6 bases). The CDR3 is made up of 15 amino acids. Germline V CDR1 and CDR2: SNHLY, FYNNEI. Trimming took 7 bases from V and 0 from J, leaving 13 bases between them. The CDR3 coding sequence is TGTGCCAGCAAGGACAGCTCGGTAGCCAAAAACATTCAGTACTTC. Translation gives CASKDSSVAKNIQYF. The full variable domain, with the rest looked up from reference TRBV2 and TRBJ2-4, is EPEVTQTPSHQVTQMGQEVILRCVPISNHLYFYWYRQILGQKVEFLVSFYNNEISEKSEIFDDQFSVERPDGSNFTLKIRSTKLEDSAMYFCASKDSSVAKNIQYFGAGTRLSVL.

The genes are TRBV2 and TRBJ2-3; 7 nucleotides align to TRBD1. The germline V gene encodes CDR1 SNHLY and CDR2 FYNNEI. V lost 6 bases to trimming and J lost 2 bases; unmatched junction nucleotides: 8. The CDR3 covers 15 residues. CDR3 sequence (DNA): TGTGCCAGCAGGGAACAGGGGTTCCACACAGATACGCAGTATTTT. Translating it yields CASREQGFHTDTQYF.

The gene calls are TRBV7-2 and TRBJ2-7; TRBD2 is a possible D gene (6 bases). The germline CDR1 and CDR2 sequences are SGHTA and FQGNSA. The CDR3 extends over 15 amino acids. The V and J ends lost 5 bases and 2 bases respectively, with 16 bases between them. The CDR3 loop is CASSRGGTETYEQYF. The DNA of the CDR3 is TGTGCCAGCAGCCGGGGCGGGACGGAGACCTACGAGCAGTACTTC. The whole variable domain, filled in from reference TRBV7-2 and TRBJ2-7, reads GAGVSQSPSNKVTEKGKDVELRCDPISGHTALYWYRQSLGQGLEFLIYFQGNSAPDKSGLPSDRFSAERTGGSVSTLTIQRTQQEDSAVYLCASSRGGTETYEQYFGPGTRLTVT.

CDR3 nucleotide sequence: TGTGCCAGCAGCCCCGGGACTAGCGGGAGCGATTCGAACACCGGGGAGCTGTTTTTT. Translating gives CASSPGTSGSDSNTGELFF. V and J are TRBV4-2 and TRBJ2-2, with 14 bases lining up with TRBD2. The CDR3 loop spans 19 amino acids. The V gene end was trimmed by 4 bases and the J gene end by 0 bases; junction bases not matched to a gene: 7. CDR1 LGHNA and CDR2 YNFKEQ come from the germline V gene.

The CDR3 DNA is TGTGCCAGCAGTGATGCCGGCACTAGCGGTTCCTACGAGCAGTACTTC. Residues: CASSDAGTSGSYEQYF. This chain links TRBV2 with TRBJ2-7, with TRBD2 matching 8 bases. The V gene's germline CDR1 is SNHLY and CDR2 FYNNEI. The CDR3 sequence is 16 residues long. With V trimmed by 3 bases and J by 1 base, 8 bases remained unmatched.

This sequence joins TRBV19 and TRBJ1-5, with D perhaps TRBD1 (5 bases). CDR3 length equals 15 residues. Germline CDR1 and CDR2: LNHDA and SQIVND (reference sequence). Trimming took 5 bases from V and 7 from J, leaving 18 bases between them. Here the CDR3 reads CASSPPRGRGQPQHF. In DNA form, the CDR3 reads TGTGCCAGTAGTCCCCCGCGCGGAAGGGGACAGCCCCAGCATTTT.